At least ten counts were recorded for the clone carrying this TCR beta chain. Its antigen remains unknown. Assay used: immunoSEQ multiplex PCR; TCRdb lists only in-frame clones, some missing. Among roughly 20,000 clones listed, under 90% were seen once. This entry belongs to a study of OX40 agonist ivuxolimab in advanced cancers. Study-wide context: In this cohort, patients received ivuxolimab, an agonistic anti-OX40 (CD134) antibody. Cohort: around 79% men, mean age about 60, aged about 20 to 90.

General study points: Determination of antigen specificity was not performed for the expanded peripheral T cells. The study found that CD8+ T cells averaged more expanded clones than CD4+.

CDR1 is LNHDA and CDR2 is SQIVND in the germline V gene (reference sequence). V lost 6 bases to trimming and J lost 0 bases; unmatched junction nucleotides: 5. The CDR3 has 15 amino acids. The source is an adult with an advanced solid tumor such as melanoma, head and neck, liver or kidney cancer. This chain joins TRBV19 and TRBJ2-7; TRBD2 agrees at 10 bases. Sequences were derived from CD4+ or CD8+ T cells sorted from blood, sampled in a trial of the OX40 agonist ivuxolimab. CDR3 residues: CASRPRTSGSYEQYF. In DNA form, the CDR3 reads TGTGCCAGTAGGCCACGGACTAGCGGCTCCTACGAGCAGTACTTC.